This passage covers 8 T cell receptor beta chains from one sample sequenced in a study of blood T cell repertoires in COVID-19. Sequencing was performed with immunoSEQ multiplex PCR; in TCRdb, only in-frame clones are kept and a portion is missing. The sample has around 330,000 clones; approximately 88% are singletons. The sample comprised PBMCs or T cells enriched from blood (not recorded which). These receptors all come from a woman in her late teens or twenties who had recovered from COVID-19.

In this sample, this clone turned up a few times. The chain couples TRBV6-5 to TRBJ1-2; the D is unclear. This CDR3 region has 13 residues. CDR1 MNHEY and CDR2 SVGAGI come from the germline V gene. V was pared by 6 bases and J by 5 bases, with 13 bases between. The CDR3 nucleotides read TGTGCCAGCAGCTATCATATTGAGTATGGCTACACCTTC. Translation: CASSYHIEYGYTF.

The DNA for the CDR3 is TGTGCCACCCTCCCAGGGGGCGCAACAGATACGCAGTATTTT. Translating it yields CATLPGGATDTQYF. The chain is built from TRBV6-5 and TRBJ2-3; 8 bases align to TRBD1. The CDR3 totals 14 residues. With 10 bases clipped from V and 3 bases from J, the junction kept 9 bases outside the gene matches. In germline, CDR1 is MNHEY, CDR2 SVGAGI.

This chain links TRBV5-1 with TRBJ1-2, with TRBD1 identical over 7 bases. The CDR3 has 16 amino acids. The V gene end was trimmed by 3 bases and the J gene end by 5 bases; junction bases not matched to a gene: 13. Germline lookup yields CDR1 SGHRS and CDR2 YFSETQ. The CDR3 loop is CASSSSGDRDRYGYTF. The CDR3 DNA reads TGCGCCAGCAGCTCGAGTGGAGACAGGGATCGTTATGGCTACACCTTC.

The V and J genes are TRBV5-1 and TRBJ2-1, with TRBD2 identical over 7 bases. This CDR3 spans 16 amino acids. The germline V gene has CDR1 SGHRS and CDR2 YFSETQ. The V gene end was trimmed by 3 bases and the J gene end by 7 bases; junction bases not matched to a gene: 13. CDR3 in amino acids: CASSSVGTTTLNEQFF. The CDR3, as DNA: TGCGCCAGCAGCTCGGTCGGGACTACAACCTTAAATGAGCAGTTCTTC.

Worth noting for this clone: The junction departs from the called germline gene at one end, perhaps through a read error. V is TRBV6-4 and J is TRBJ2-7, with D possibly TRBD2 on 6 matching bases. The CDR3 sequence is 10 residues long. CDR1 MRHNA and CDR2 SNTAGT come from the germline V gene. DNA of the CDR3: TGTGCCAGCAGGGGGGGTAGGCGAGACTTC. This encodes CASRGGRRDF.

The V call is TRBV6-2 or TRBV6-3, the J call TRBJ2-7, with 7 nucleotides matching TRBD1. V trimming: 4 bases; J trimming: 5 bases; junction bases outside the gene matches: 14. Germline V gene sequence: CDR1 MNHEY, CDR2 SVGEGT. This CDR3 is 16 amino acids long. Here the CDR3 reads CASSFRFWTGGDEQYF. The CDR3 nucleotides read TGTGCCAGCAGTTTCCGATTTTGGACAGGAGGCGACGAGCAGTACTTC.

This sequence joins TRBV30 and TRBJ1-5, with D tentatively TRBD1 (6 bases). The V gene lost 7 bases and the J gene lost 4 bases, with 17 bases spanning the gap. This CDR3 region has 14 residues. Germline V gene data show CDR1 as GTSNPN and CDR2 as SVGIG (reference sequence). CDR3 bases: TGTGCCTTTACAGCCGGGACAAAAAATCAGCCCCAGCATTTT. Its translation is CAFTAGTKNQPQHF.

The V call is TRBV30, the J call TRBJ2-1; 13 positions agree with TRBD2. The germline CDR1 and CDR2 sequences are GTSNPN and SVGIG (reference sequence). The trim removed 1 base at V and 7 bases at J, leaving 1 base unmatched. CDR3 size: 14 residues. The CDR3 is CAWSAGLAGNEQFF. The CDR3 region has the DNA TGTGCCTGGAGTGCGGGACTAGCGGGGAATGAGCAGTTCTTC.